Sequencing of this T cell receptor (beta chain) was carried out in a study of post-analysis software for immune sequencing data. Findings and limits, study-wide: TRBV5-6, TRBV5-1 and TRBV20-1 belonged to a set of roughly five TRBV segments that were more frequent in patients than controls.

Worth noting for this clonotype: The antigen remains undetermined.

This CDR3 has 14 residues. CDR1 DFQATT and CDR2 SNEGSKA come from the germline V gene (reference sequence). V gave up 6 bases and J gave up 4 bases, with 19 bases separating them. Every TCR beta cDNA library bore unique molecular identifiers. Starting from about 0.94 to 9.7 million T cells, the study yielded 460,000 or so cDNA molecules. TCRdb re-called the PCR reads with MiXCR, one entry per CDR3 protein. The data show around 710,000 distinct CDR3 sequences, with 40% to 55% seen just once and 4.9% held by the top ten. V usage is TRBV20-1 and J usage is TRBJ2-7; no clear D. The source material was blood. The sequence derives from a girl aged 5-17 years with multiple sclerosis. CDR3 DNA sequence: TGCAGTGCGAAGGCGTGGGAAGGTATTTACGAGCAGTACTTC. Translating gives CSAKAWEGIYEQYF.